The next 29 T cell receptor beta chains were all read from a single sample in a study of CD8+ T cells in alopecia areata. Treatment here: oral pan-JAK inhibitor, 5-10 mg twice daily. Sequencing used cDNA as its template, made by extracting RNA and reverse transcribing it. Sequenced by immunoSEQ multiplex PCR; TCRdb stores in-frame clones only, minus some. Counted here are some 220,000 clones, about 50% occurring once; the ten biggest clones make up roughly 1.4%. The source was CD4+ T cells sorted from blood, collected at week 4, from a patient treated with tofacitinib. The receptors were gathered from a human donor with alopecia areata.

This clone has just a few counts. The rearrangement joins TRBV14 to TRBJ1-2; TRBD1 agrees at 7 bases. CDR3 length: 14 amino acids. After removal of 5 bases from V and 4 bases from J, the junction contained 7 bases not matched to a gene. The V gene's germline CDR1 is SGHDN and CDR2 FVKESK. For the CDR3, the DNA is TGTGCCAGCAGCTTACTGACAGGGACCTATGGCTACACCTTC. Protein: CASSLLTGTYGYTF.

This clone has more than one count but fewer than ten. This sequence joins TRBV2 and TRBJ2-3; D might be TRBD1 (5 bases). CDR1 and CDR2 from the germline V gene are SNHLY and FYNNEI. Deletions cut 4 bases from V and 5 bases from J, with 19 bases between. There are 16 residues in the CDR3. CDR3 region: CASSVPVGARKDTQYF. CDR3 in DNA: TGTGCCAGCAGTGTTCCTGTTGGGGCTAGAAAAGATACGCAGTATTTT.

The J gene is TRBJ1-6, the V gene TRBV25-1; D gene ambiguous. The CDR3 extends over 15 amino acids. Trimming left V 1 base short and J 4 bases short, with 8 bases between. The V gene's germline CDR1 is MGHDK and CDR2 SYGVNS. CDR3 loop: CASSESTEYNSPLHF. The CDR3 coding sequence is TGTGCCAGCAGTGAATCAACCGAGTATAATTCACCCCTCCACTTT.

This CDR3 is CASSLGGDRVGDEQFF. CDR3 nucleotides: TGTGCCAGCAGCTTAGGTGGGGACAGGGTTGGGGATGAGCAGTTCTTC. The genes are TRBV7-2 and TRBJ2-1; TRBD1 matches at 9 bases. The germline V gene has CDR1 SGHTA and CDR2 FQGNSA. Trimming cost V 1 base and J 8 bases; bases outside gene matches: 9. The CDR3 is made up of 16 amino acids.

There are a few counts of this clone. This chain uses TRBV10-3 with TRBJ2-1; D is uncertain. Germline CDR1 reads ENHRY; CDR2 reads SYGVKD. The CDR3 extends over 11 amino acids. Deletions cut 6 bases from V and 5 bases from J, with 5 bases between. The CDR3 DNA reads as TGTGCCATCAGCCCAAACAATGAGCAGTTCTTC. Translation gives CAISPNNEQFF.

The chain combines TRBV4-1 with TRBJ2-3; TRBD2 agrees at 7 bases. The ends lost 0 bases at V and 2 bases at J; junction bases unmatched: 14. The CDR3 is made up of 19 amino acids. Germline V gene lookup returns CDR1 MGHRA and CDR2 YSYEKL. CDR3 protein: CASSQESLQRGTTTDTQYF. The DNA for the CDR3 is TGCGCCAGCAGCCAAGAAAGTCTACAGCGGGGAACGACCACAGATACGCAGTATTTT.

This clone was detected a few times. V and J are TRBV29-1 and TRBJ2-4; D is ambiguous. V was cut by 4 bases and J by 2 bases, with 12 bases left in between. Germline V gene data show CDR1 as SQVTM and CDR2 as ANQGSEA. The CDR3 runs 14 residues. CDR3 sequence: CSVVGENSKNIQYF. CDR3 coding DNA: TGCAGCGTTGTGGGCGAGAACTCCAAAAACATTCAGTACTTC.

The gene calls are TRBV29-1 and TRBJ2-3; D is uncertain. Germline V gene data show CDR1 as SQVTM and CDR2 as ANQGSEA. The CDR3 is 13 amino acids. Trimming stripped 5 bases from V and 5 bases from J, with 14 bases between. The CDR3 protein is CSVRNSDGDTQYF. The CDR3 DNA sequence: TGCAGCGTTCGGAACTCGGATGGAGATACGCAGTATTTT.

Worth noting for this clone: Additional DNA sequences in this sample encode the identical CDR3. This chain links TRBV18 with TRBJ2-3; D not certain. The CDR3 totals 12 residues. V dropped 3 bases and J dropped 5 bases, with 6 bases sitting between them. In germline, CDR1 is KGHSH, CDR2 LQKENI. CDR3 coding DNA: TGTGCCAGCTCACCCGAAGGAGATACGCAGTATTTT. The encoded protein is CASSPEGDTQYF.

The V and J genes are TRBV6-5 and TRBJ2-3; D remains unclear. The CDR3 covers 15 residues. The V end lost 6 bases, the J end lost 0 bases, and 13 bases lay between the germline ends. In germline, CDR1 is MNHEY, CDR2 SVGAGI. The CDR3 coding sequence is TGTGCCAGCAGACCCTACTGGGCTAGCACAGATACGCAGTATTTT. Residues: CASRPYWASTDTQYF.

As regards this clone: Other DNA variants within this sample encode the same CDR3. The chain links TRBV29-1 to TRBJ2-7; TRBD1 matches at 7 bases. Germline loops: CDR1 SQVTM, CDR2 ANQGSEA. CDR3 length: 11 amino acids. The junction had 2 bases not matched to a gene; V was cut back by 6 bases and J by 3 bases. CDR3 sequence: CSVRDSYEQYF. In DNA, the CDR3 is TGCAGCGTGAGGGACAGCTACGAGCAGTACTTC.

The V gene is TRBV14, the J gene TRBJ1-2; D is possibly TRBD1 (6 bases). Trimming left V 3 bases short and J 4 bases short, with 9 bases between. The CDR3 extends over 13 amino acids. The germline V gene has CDR1 SGHDN and CDR2 FVKESK. CDR3 amino acids: CASSHGQIYGYTF. For the CDR3, the DNA is TGTGCCAGCAGCCATGGACAGATCTATGGCTACACCTTC.

The chain has TRBV5-6 and TRBJ2-1; TRBD1 matches 7 bases. The CDR3 totals 17 residues. The germline CDR1 and CDR2 sequences are SGHDT and YYEEEE. V lost 3 bases, J lost 3 bases, and 12 bases stayed unmatched. CDR3 sequence reads: CASSSAKRTGFYNEQFF. The CDR3, as DNA: TGTGCCAGCAGCTCCGCGAAAAGGACAGGATTCTACAATGAGCAGTTCTTC. The full variable domain, with the rest looked up from reference TRBV5-6 and TRBJ2-1, is DAGVTQSPTHLIKTRGQQVTLRCSPKSGHDTVSWYQQALGQGPQFIFQYYEEEERQRGNFPDRFSGHQFPNYSSELNVNALLLGDSALYLCASSSAKRTGFYNEQFFGPGTRLTVL.

V and J are TRBV5-1 and TRBJ1-1, with unresolved D. Trimming took off 0 bases at V and 6 bases at J, with 12 bases between the two ends. This CDR3 has 14 amino acids. The V gene's germline CDR1 is SGHRS and CDR2 YFSETQ. The CDR3 DNA reads as TGCGCCAGCAGCTTGGGGGTAGGTGGCTCTGAAGCTTTCTTT. Its protein is CASSLGVGGSEAFF.

The rearrangement links TRBV28 to TRBJ2-2, with D tentatively TRBD1 or TRBD2 (5 bases each). Germline-derived CDR1 and CDR2 are MDHEN and SYDVKM. CDR3 length equals 14 residues. V shed 2 bases and J shed 2 bases, with 6 bases lying between them. CDR3 residues: CASSLGGNTGELFF. In DNA form, the CDR3 reads TGTGCCAGCAGTTTAGGGGGTAACACCGGGGAGCTGTTTTTT.

The rearrangement links TRBV19 to TRBJ1-2; no firm D call. The germline gives CDR1 LNHDA, CDR2 SQIVND (reference sequence). Trimming pared 3 bases from V and 1 base from J, leaving 12 bases between. This CDR3 has 15 residues. This CDR3 is CASSIWSGGNYGYTF. For the CDR3, the DNA is TGTGCCAGTAGTATTTGGTCTGGAGGTAACTATGGCTACACCTTC.

This clone was seen many times. This chain links TRBV5-6 with TRBJ2-7, with D perhaps TRBD1 (5 bases). The CDR3 consists of 11 residues. With 7 bases removed from V and 2 bases from J, the gap between germline ends came to 7 bases. The germline gives CDR1 SGHDT, CDR2 YYEEEE. As DNA, the CDR3 is TGTGCCAGCCTCAGGGCCTACGAGCAGTACTTC. It translates to CASLRAYEQYF.

The V and J genes are TRBV6-1 and TRBJ1-1; D is unclear. The CDR3 runs to 12 residues. Trimming removed 6 bases from V and 9 bases from J, with 14 bases in between. CDR1 is MNHNS and CDR2 is SASEGT in the germline V gene. CDR3 sequence: CASREFGPKAFF. The CDR3 coding sequence is TGTGCCAGCAGAGAGTTCGGGCCTAAAGCTTTCTTT.

In its sample, this clone was seen once. The chain recombines TRBV30 with TRBJ2-5; 8 bases are a match to TRBD1. This CDR3 comprises 13 residues. Germline V gene lookup returns CDR1 GTSNPN and CDR2 SVGIG (reference sequence). Trimming cost V 7 bases and J 4 bases; bases outside gene matches: 8. The CDR3 spells CALGQGVRETQYF. In DNA, the CDR3 is TGTGCCTTAGGACAGGGAGTGAGAGAGACCCAGTACTTC.

This chain joins TRBV7-2 and TRBJ1-1; unclear D gene. Germline V lookup: CDR1 SGHTA, CDR2 FQGNSA. This CDR3 is built from 13 residues. Trimming left V 2 bases short and J 2 bases short, with 6 bases between. The CDR3: CASSLRINTEAFF. In nucleotides, the CDR3 is TGTGCCAGCAGCTTAAGGATAAACACTGAAGCTTTCTTT.

This clone has only a few counts. CDR3 sequence reads: CSVQTGRTEAFF. The CDR3 DNA follows: TGCAGCGTTCAGACAGGAAGAACTGAAGCTTTCTTT. The genes are TRBV29-1 and TRBJ1-1; weak D call: TRBD1 (6 bases). The germline V and J ends were trimmed by 5 bases and 5 bases, with 12 bases remaining between them. The CDR3 loop spans 12 amino acids. Per germline, CDR1 SQVTM and CDR2 ANQGSEA.

There are a few counts of this clone. This chain uses TRBV30 with TRBJ1-5; maybe TRBD1 (5 bases). Germline V gives CDR1 GTSNPN, CDR2 SVGIG (reference sequence). V gave up 0 bases and J gave up 4 bases, with 13 bases separating them. This CDR3 spans 15 amino acids. The CDR3 DNA follows: TGTGCCTGGAGTGTCTTGCCAGGGAGAAATCAGCCCCAGCATTTT. This codes for CAWSVLPGRNQPQHF. Filled out from reference TRBV30 and TRBJ1-5, the complete variable domain reads SQTIHQWPATLVQPVGSPLSLECTVEGTSNPNLYWYRQAAGRGLQLLFYSVGIGQISSEVPQNLSASRPQDRQFILSSKKLLLSDSGFYLCAWSVLPGRNQPQHFGDGTRLSIL.

CDR3 sequence: CASSLEIRGTADTQYF. CDR3 bases: TGCGCCAGCAGCTTGGAAATAAGGGGGACGGCAGATACGCAGTATTTT. The V gene is TRBV5-1, the J gene TRBJ2-3, with D perhaps matching TRBD1 (6 bases). The germline CDR1 and CDR2 sequences are SGHRS and YFSETQ. This CDR3 is 16 amino acids long. The V end lost 0 bases, the J end lost 4 bases, and 15 bases lay between the germline ends.

This clone was seen repeatedly, ten times or more. This chain uses TRBV10-3 with TRBJ2-1; D call uncertain. Germline V gene lookup returns CDR1 ENHRY and CDR2 SYGVKD. The CDR3 totals 12 residues. The V end lost 4 bases, the J end lost 6 bases, and 7 bases lay between the germline ends. The chain's CDR3 is CAISVRFNEQFF. The DNA for the CDR3 is TGTGCCATCAGTGTAAGGTTCAATGAGCAGTTCTTC.

V usage is TRBV29-1 and J usage is TRBJ2-1; 9 nucleotides agree with TRBD1. The germline V gene has CDR1 SQVTM and CDR2 ANQGSEA. The CDR3 is 13 amino acids. Trimming took 7 bases from V and 6 from J; bases not matched to a gene: 7. CDR3 in DNA: TGCAGCGCAAAGGGACAGGGCATCAATGAGCAGTTCTTC. It translates to CSAKGQGINEQFF.

This rearrangement joins TRBV27 to TRBJ2-7, with 8 positions matching TRBD2. The CDR3 sequence is 13 residues long. The junction had 4 bases not matched to a gene; V was cut back by 3 bases and J by 6 bases. Per germline, CDR1 MNHEY and CDR2 SMNVEV (reference sequence). CDR3 DNA: TGTGCCAGCAGTTTTCCGGGGGGGGGCGAGCAGTACTTC. Translation: CASSFPGGGEQYF.

This clone was observed at least ten times. The rearrangement joins TRBV10-3 to TRBJ2-7, with TRBD2 identical over 9 bases. The germline gives CDR1 ENHRY, CDR2 SYGVKD. V was clipped by 7 bases and J by 6 bases; unmatched bases: 10. There are 14 residues in the CDR3. The CDR3 sequence is CAIKSSGDVSEQYF. The CDR3 DNA follows: TGTGCCATCAAATCTAGCGGGGACGTCTCCGAGCAGTACTTC.

This chain uses TRBV29-1 with TRBJ2-3; 10 positions match TRBD2. V was pared by 5 bases and J by 2 bases, with 4 bases of the junction left unmatched. The CDR3 is made up of 14 amino acids. From germline, CDR1 is SQVTM and CDR2 ANQGSEA. CDR3 coding DNA: TGCAGCGTTCGGCTAGCGGGGGTCACAGATACGCAGTATTTT. Protein: CSVRLAGVTDTQYF.

This clone was picked up a small number of times. J is TRBJ2-1 and V is TRBV10-3; 10 nucleotides align to TRBD1. V shed 2 bases, J shed 7 bases, and the junction held 11 bases outside the gene matches. Germline-derived CDR1 and CDR2 are ENHRY and SYGVKD. CDR3 length: 17 amino acids. The CDR3 sequence is CAISEAPGTGAWNEQFF. The CDR3 nucleotides read TGTGCCATCAGTGAGGCCCCCGGGACAGGGGCTTGGAATGAGCAGTTCTTC.